The TCR beta chain under discussion was sequenced for a study of response to subunit inactivated influenza vaccine. TCRdb recomputed calls from the RT-PCR reads with MiXCR, one row per CDR3 protein. The sample includes under 500,000 distinct CDR3 sequences, about a tenth seen only once; the top ten take less than 15%. This clonotype was counted a few times. Its specificity is not known. Findings and caveats of the study: Authors proposed each seasonal influenza vaccination draws in few new T cells.

The sequenced sample was PBMCs from blood, obtained 45 days after vaccination. This sequence was found in a man aged 50 to 60 who received an inactivated influenza vaccine.

DNA of the CDR3: TGTGCCAGCAGTGAAAGTCGGGATGGCTACACCTTC. It codes for CASSESRDGYTF. V usage is TRBV25-1 and J usage is TRBJ1-2; no clear D gene. The V and J ends lost 2 bases and 6 bases respectively, with 7 bases between them. Looked up from germline, CDR1 is MGHDK and CDR2 is SYGVNS. The CDR3 has 12 amino acids.